These 16 T cell receptor beta chains share one sample of origin, sequenced in a study of identical twins. TCRdb itself ran the 5' RACE reads through MiXCR, one entry per CDR3 protein. The repertoire consists of about 450,000 distinct CDR3 sequences, with 18% occurring once and the leading ten covering around 10%. Material: naive T cells sorted from blood. The receptor source for this set is a man in his forties or fifties in good health.

This clonotype was counted a few times. The CDR3: CASSLGTGGVYSPLHF. CDR3 nucleotide sequence: TGTGCCAGCAGTTTGGGGACAGGGGGAGTTTATTCACCCCTCCACTTT. The chain carries TRBV12-3 or TRBV12-4 and TRBJ1-6; 11 bases agree with TRBD1. V was clipped by 3 bases and J by 8 bases; unmatched bases: 6. The CDR3 extends over 16 amino acids.

There are a few counts of this clonotype. CDR3 in amino acids: CASSYPGLAGGSNTGELFF. CDR3 sequence (DNA): TGTGCCAGCAGTTACCCGGGACTAGCGGGAGGCTCGAACACCGGGGAGCTGTTTTTT. The chain links TRBV6-2 or TRBV6-3 to TRBJ2-2; 15 bases line up with TRBD2. J was trimmed by 0 bases and V by 2 bases; bases with no gene match: 4. The CDR3 totals 19 residues. Germline CDR1 reads MNHEY; CDR2 reads SVGEGT.

This clonotype was counted many times. The chain is built from TRBV15 and TRBJ2-5, with 9 bases aligning to TRBD1. The V and J ends lost 0 bases and 4 bases, in that order; junction bases with no gene match: 6. Germline V gene data show CDR1 as LNHNV and CDR2 as YYDKDF (reference sequence). The CDR3 runs 16 residues. CDR3: CATSRDWTGEGETQYF. Here the CDR3 DNA reads TGTGCCACCAGCAGAGATTGGACAGGGGAAGGAGAGACCCAGTACTTC.

V is TRBV15 and J is TRBJ1-6; possible D gene TRBD1, 5 bases. The V end lost 1 base, the J end lost 3 bases, and 10 bases lay between the germline ends. Germline CDR1 is LNHNV and CDR2 is YYDKDF (reference sequence). The CDR3 spans 16 residues. This chain's CDR3 is CATSRGEGSYNSPLHF. CDR3 nucleotide sequence: TGTGCCACCAGCAGAGGGGAGGGGAGCTATAATTCACCCCTCCACTTT.

This clonotype was seen repeatedly, ten times or more. The chain recombines TRBV6-2 or TRBV6-3 with TRBJ2-3; D tentatively reads TRBD1 or TRBD2 (6 bases each). CDR3 length: 17 residues. Germline-derived CDR1 and CDR2 are MNHEY and SVGEGT. Between the trimmed V and J ends, which lost 5 bases and 2 bases, there was a span of 20 bases. CDR3 coding DNA: TGTGCCAGCAGTCCGAGGGGGGTTGGCGGACACACAGATACGCAGTATTTT. This sequence encodes CASSPRGVGGHTDTQYF.

This clonotype was counted only a few times. The rearrangement uses TRBV20-1 and TRBJ2-2; D not resolved. This CDR3 is built from 13 residues. Germline lookup yields CDR1 DFQATT and CDR2 SNEGSKA (reference sequence). With 0 bases removed from V and 4 bases from J, the gap between germline ends came to 6 bases. The CDR3 bases are TGCAGTGCTAGAGAGGTTTCCACCGGGGAGCTGTTTTTT. As protein: CSAREVSTGELFF.

Only a few counts were recorded for this clonotype. The chain combines TRBV27 with TRBJ2-2; TRBD2 agrees at 14 bases. The germline CDR1 and CDR2 sequences are MNHEY and SMNVEV (reference sequence). V gave up 7 bases and J gave up 1 base; unmatched junction bases: 11. There are 19 residues in the CDR3. The chain's CDR3 is CASTPRLAGGPGNTGELFF. DNA of the CDR3: TGTGCCAGCACCCCGAGACTAGCGGGGGGGCCTGGGAACACCGGGGAGCTGTTTTTT.

This clonotype was recorded a few times. V usage is TRBV12-3 or TRBV12-4 and J usage is TRBJ2-5, with unresolved D. Trimming pared 5 bases from V and 5 bases from J, leaving 12 bases between. The CDR3 consists of 13 residues. The CDR3 here is CASSMISRETQYF. For the CDR3, the DNA is TGTGCCAGCAGTATGATTTCGAGGGAGACCCAGTACTTC.

This clonotype was seen only a few times. CDR3: CASSQGGPPDEQYF. The DNA for the CDR3 is TGTGCCAGCAGCCAAGGGGGCCCTCCCGACGAGCAGTACTTC. V is TRBV4-2 and J is TRBJ2-7, with D perhaps TRBD1 (5 bases). From germline, CDR1 is LGHNA and CDR2 YNFKEQ. V lost 1 base and J 5 bases, leaving 12 bases between the germline ends. The CDR3 contains 14 residues.

In its sample, this clonotype was seen a few times. This rearrangement joins TRBV15 to TRBJ2-6; perhaps D is TRBD1 or TRBD2 (5 bases each). The length of the CDR3 is 16 residues. Germline V gene sequence: CDR1 LNHNV, CDR2 YYDKDF (reference sequence). V dropped 6 bases and J dropped 1 base, with 13 bases sitting between them. Written as DNA, the CDR3 is TGTGCCACCAGAAAGAGGGGCCCTTCTGGGGCCAACGTCCTGACTTTC. Protein product: CATRKRGPSGANVLTF.

The chain has TRBV5-1 and TRBJ2-1; TRBD1 matches at 10 bases. V lost 5 bases and J lost 7; bases outside the gene matches: 6. Per the germline V gene, CDR1 is SGHRS and CDR2 is YFSETQ. The CDR3 extends over 14 amino acids. As DNA, the CDR3 is TGCGCCAGCAGATCGACAGGGGGCTATAATGAGCAGTTCTTC. It encodes CASRSTGGYNEQFF. Based on the CDR3 plus reference TRBV5-1 and TRBJ2-1, the full variable domain is KAGVTQTPRYLIKTRGQQVTLSCSPISGHRSVSWYQQTPGQGLQFLFEYFSETQRNKGNFPGRFSGRQFSNSRSEMNVSTLELGDSALYLCASRSTGGYNEQFFGPGTRLTVL.

This rearrangement joins TRBV6-1 to TRBJ2-6; 10 bases match TRBD1. Trimming removed 6 bases from V and 4 bases from J; junction bases left unmatched: 9. The CDR3 loop spans 17 amino acids. Germline V gene lookup returns CDR1 MNHNS and CDR2 SASEGT. CDR3 protein: CASSLTGQGTGANVLTF. The CDR3 DNA reads TGTGCCAGCAGCCTTACGGGACAGGGGACCGGGGCCAACGTCCTGACTTTC.

This clonotype has a handful of counts. CDR3 in amino acids: CASRRTTSGPYEQYF. CDR3 bases: TGTGCCAGCAGGCGGACCACTAGCGGGCCCTACGAGCAGTACTTC. V gene TRBV27 combines with J gene TRBJ2-7, with 9 bases aligning to TRBD2. Germline V gene data show CDR1 as MNHEY and CDR2 as SMNVEV (reference sequence). This CDR3 spans 15 amino acids. J was trimmed by 2 bases and V by 6 bases; bases with no gene match: 8.

Comment on this clonotype: Just one base apart from a much larger clone, this may be a read error. The J gene is TRBJ2-3, the V gene TRBV28; D not certain. Trimming cost V 6 bases and J 7 bases, with 8 bases left between them. CDR3 length: 11 residues. Germline CDR1 MDHEN, CDR2 SYDVKM. DNA for the CDR3: TGTGCCAGCAGCATCGCCTATACGCAGTATTTT. Translation gives CASSIAYTQYF.

This clonotype was seen only a few times. V is TRBV12-3 or TRBV12-4 and J is TRBJ2-7; D call uncertain. V was clipped by 4 bases and J by 6 bases, with 22 bases between them. The CDR3 totals 16 residues. CDR3 region: CASSSYFPGSGSEQYF. The CDR3 region has the DNA TGTGCCAGCAGTTCCTATTTCCCGGGCAGTGGATCCGAGCAGTACTTC.

This clonotype was observed at least ten times. The rearrangement uses TRBV10-3 and TRBJ1-3; tentative D call: TRBD1 (5 bases). CDR3 length: 16 amino acids. Per germline, CDR1 ENHRY and CDR2 SYGVKD. Trimming shortened V by 2 bases and J by 5 bases, and 16 bases separated the two germline ends. The CDR3 nucleotides read TGTGCCATCAGTGAGCTCGGGACCCAGCCCAGAAACACCATATATTTT. It is translated as CAISELGTQPRNTIYF.